This TCR beta chain stems from a study of T-cell memory formation after mild COVID-19. Whole-study results and caveats: Of the contracting clones, CD4+ ones lay mainly in CM and EM, and CD8+ ones in EMRA. Contracting clones from day 15 to 85 had balanced CD4/CD8; later expanders favoured CD4+.

Sample barcodes and UMIs were carried by the TCR alpha and TCR beta cDNA libraries that 5'RACE generated with constant-segment primers. TCRdb processed the 5' RACE reads anew with MiXCR; each CDR3 protein has one entry. Altogether about 320,000 distinct CDR3 sequences are present, roughly an eighth being singletons, with the ten largest covering 20% to 25%. Details on this clonotype: As yet, its antigen is unknown.

The sample consisted of PBMCs or a T cell subset sorted from them (not recorded which). The receptor comes from a man aged 18 to 30 who had mild COVID-19 (a few samples of this study predate the infection). Cell type and time point are not known.

The CDR3 coding sequence is TGTGCCAGCAGCCTAGACATTACTAGCGGGACGAGCACAGATACGCAGTATTTT. Encoded protein: CASSLDITSGTSTDTQYF. This rearrangement joins TRBV6-6 to TRBJ2-3; 10 nucleotides agree with TRBD2. The CDR3 has 18 residues. CDR1 and CDR2 (germline): MNHNY, SVGAGI (reference sequence). The V and J ends lost 6 bases and 0 bases, in that order; junction bases with no gene match: 12.